A single sample gave rise to the 25 T cell receptor beta chains below, sequenced in a study of T cells in Graves' hyperthyroidism and ophthalmopathy. It was RNA transcripts that yielded the amplified TCR beta CDR3 regions. RT-PCR in the first round (using the HTBI primer set) targeted the TCR CDR3. One entry per CDR3 protein results from TCRdb running MiXCR on the multiplex PCR reads. This table holds 550,000 to 850,000 distinct CDR3 sequences, 18% found once. Sequencing was done on a sample of blood. The receptors derive from a woman aged 50 to 65 with Graves' hyperthyroidism that later progressed to Graves' ophthalmopathy.

At least ten counts were recorded for this clonotype. V usage is TRBV20-1 and J usage is TRBJ1-1; D is undetermined. Trimming cost V 0 bases and J 3 bases, with 5 bases left between them. CDR3 length: 12 amino acids. Germline loops: CDR1 DFQATT, CDR2 SNEGSKA (reference sequence). The CDR3 sequence is CSARDSYTEAFF. The CDR3 coding sequence is TGCAGTGCTAGAGATAGTTACACTGAAGCTTTCTTT.

This clonotype was detected only a few times. The rearrangement uses TRBV7-8 and TRBJ1-2; a weak D match, TRBD1 (6 bases). This CDR3 has 15 residues. V was cut by 1 base and J by 5 bases, with 14 bases left in between. Looked up from germline, CDR1 is SGHVS and CDR2 is FQNEAQ. The CDR3 region has the DNA TGTGCCAGCAGCTTAGACTCCGGGACACCTTATGGCTACACCTTC. Encoded protein: CASSLDSGTPYGYTF.

This clonotype was seen a single time. This clone may be a read error of a much larger clone one base away. The chain recombines TRBV11-3 with TRBJ2-7; D is tentatively TRBD1 or TRBD2 (5 bases each). CDR3 size: 15 residues. Germline CDR1 and CDR2: SGHNT and YENEEA. The CDR3 region has the DNA TGTGCCAGTACCAAGTTCACGGGGAAGGGGCTCGAGCGGTACTTC. Protein: CASTKFTGKGLERYF.

The rearrangement uses TRBV15 and TRBJ2-3; 7 nucleotides agree with TRBD2. Looked up from germline, CDR1 is LNHNV and CDR2 is YYDKDF (reference sequence). The CDR3 runs 14 residues. V gave up 5 bases and J gave up 1 base; unmatched junction bases: 3. CDR3 in DNA: TGTGCCACCAGCCTAGGGAGGGGCACAGATACGCAGTATTTT. Amino acid sequence: CATSLGRGTDTQYF.

The J gene is TRBJ2-1, the V gene TRBV11-1; 13 nucleotides agree with TRBD2. From germline, CDR1 is SGHAT and CDR2 FQDESV (reference sequence). The CDR3 consists of 16 residues. After removal of 5 bases from V and 5 bases from J, the junction contained 6 bases not matched to a gene. CDR3 sequence (DNA): TGTGCCAGCAGCCCAAGACTAGCGGGGGGCCACAATGAGCAGTTCTTC. This encodes CASSPRLAGGHNEQFF.

Concerning this clonotype: This may come from a read error, since a much larger clone is one base off. The genes are TRBV20-1 and TRBJ2-1; D perhaps matches TRBD2 (6 bases). The CDR3 totals 19 residues. Germline loops: CDR1 DFQATT, CDR2 SNEGSKA (reference sequence). Here the CDR3 DNA reads TGCAGTGCTAGAGACTATTTCTCTAGCGCAATGAGCTCCTACAATGAGCGGTTCTTC. This translates into CSARDYFSSAMSSYNERFF.

This chain joins TRBV18 and TRBJ1-2; D unclear. The ends were cut back, 1 base at V and 7 bases at J, with 10 bases in the middle. CDR1 is KGHSH, CDR2 LQKENI, per germline. This CDR3 region has 13 residues. The CDR3 region has the DNA TGTGCCAGCTCACCACTATCCCCGGCTGGCTACACCTTC. Translation: CASSPLSPAGYTF.

This sequence joins TRBV9 and TRBJ2-2, with D possibly matching TRBD1 (6 bases). The V gene lost 5 bases and the J gene lost 3 bases, with 8 bases spanning the gap. CDR1 is SGDLS and CDR2 is YYNGEE in the germline V gene. The CDR3 length is 13 residues. This CDR3 reads CASRDRYTGELFF. In DNA, the CDR3 is TGTGCCAGCAGGGACAGATACACCGGGGAGCTGTTTTTT.

This sequence joins TRBV15 and TRBJ1-5; D uncertain. Germline V gives CDR1 LNHNV, CDR2 YYDKDF (reference sequence). The CDR3 runs to 13 residues. Trimming cost V 5 bases and J 4 bases, with 9 bases left between them. The CDR3 region is CATSRDKNQPQHF. CDR3 coding DNA: TGTGCCACCAGCCGGGATAAAAATCAGCCCCAGCATTTT.

In this sample, this clonotype turned up many times. This chain connects TRBV3-1 to TRBJ2-1, with TRBD2 identical over 9 bases. The CDR3 loop spans 16 amino acids. Germline loops: CDR1 LGHDT, CDR2 YNNKEL (reference sequence). After removal of 1 base from V and 9 bases from J, the junction contained 10 bases not matched to a gene. The CDR3 bases are TGTGCCAGCAGCCAAGGAGGAGTTAGCGGGGGAGGTGAGCAGTTCTTC. Translated: CASSQGGVSGGGEQFF.

In this sample, this clonotype turned up a few times. V usage is TRBV24-1 and J usage is TRBJ1-1; 9 positions match TRBD1. The CDR3 loop spans 17 amino acids. Per the germline V gene, CDR1 is KGHDR and CDR2 is SFDVKD. The V and J ends lost 0 bases and 4 bases, in that order; junction bases with no gene match: 8. CDR3 nucleotide sequence: TGTGCCACCAGTGATTTGTGTAACAGGGGGCCGGGCACTGAAGCTTTCTTT. It yields the protein CATSDLCNRGPGTEAFF.

This clonotype was counted only a few times. This CDR3 is CSAQKGTSGGNEQFF. The CDR3 DNA is TGCAGTGCCCAAAAAGGGACTAGCGGGGGGAATGAGCAGTTCTTC. The chain links TRBV20-1 to TRBJ2-1, with 15 bases fitting TRBD2. Germline assignment: CDR1 DFQATT and CDR2 SNEGSKA (reference sequence). The CDR3 has 15 amino acids. The trim removed 6 bases at V and 7 bases at J, leaving 7 bases unmatched.

This clonotype has a handful of counts. The chain is built from TRBV19 and TRBJ2-1, with 12 positions matching TRBD2. The CDR3 extends over 17 amino acids. Trimming removed 4 bases from V and 4 bases from J; junction bases left unmatched: 8. Germline V gene lookup returns CDR1 LNHDA and CDR2 SQIVND (reference sequence). The CDR3 region has the DNA TGTGCCAGTAGTACCAGACTAGCGGGGGTCCTTTACAATGAGCAGTTCTTC. It codes for CASSTRLAGVLYNEQFF.

This clonotype was seen a few times. The chain links TRBV19 to TRBJ1-5; D might be TRBD1 (5 bases). V shed 5 bases and J shed 5 bases, with 13 bases lying between them. There are 14 residues in the CDR3. The germline CDR1 and CDR2 sequences are LNHDA and SQIVND (reference sequence). The CDR3, as DNA: TGTGCCAGTAGTCGTCAGGGCCTGGATCAGCCCCAGCATTTT. Translating gives CASSRQGLDQPQHF.

This clonotype was seen at least ten times. The rearrangement uses TRBV6-1 and TRBJ1-1; D remains unclear. V lost 5 bases, J lost 12 bases, and 16 bases lay in between. This CDR3 region has 12 residues. Germline V gives CDR1 MNHNS, CDR2 SASEGT. The CDR3 reads CASSSTALNSFF. The CDR3 DNA follows: TGTGCCAGCAGTTCGACTGCCCTAAACTCTTTCTTT.

In this sample, this clonotype turned up a few times. The chain carries TRBV5-1 and TRBJ1-2; 11 nucleotides line up with TRBD1. The ends lost 0 bases at V and 4 bases at J; junction bases unmatched: 8. The CDR3 contains 17 residues. Germline lookup yields CDR1 SGHRS and CDR2 YFSETQ. The CDR3 DNA follows: TGCGCCAGCAGCTTGGTAGGACAGGGGGCGCAATCCTATGGCTACACCTTC. It is translated as CASSLVGQGAQSYGYTF.

The chain combines TRBV6-2 or TRBV6-3 with TRBJ1-1, with no clear D. V dropped 7 bases and J dropped 5 bases, with 23 bases sitting between them. The CDR3 has 16 amino acids. Looked up from germline, CDR1 is MNHEY and CDR2 is SVGEGT. CDR3 sequence (DNA): TGTGCCAGCATAGCACGGCCCGTAGTGGATTGGACTGAAGCTTTCTTT. Translating gives CASIARPVVDWTEAFF.

This sequence joins TRBV29-1 and TRBJ2-5; 13 bases agree with TRBD2. Germline V lookup: CDR1 SQVTM, CDR2 ANQGSEA. There are 14 residues in the CDR3. Losses at the gene ends were 7 bases for V and 7 bases for J; bases not matched to a gene: 9. The CDR3 sequence: CSALTSGGPVTQYF. CDR3 bases: TGCAGCGCCCTGACTAGCGGGGGGCCAGTGACCCAGTACTTC.

Ten or more counts support this clonotype. The chain is built from TRBV5-1 and TRBJ2-2, with TRBD1 identical over 7 bases. The V segment lost 2 bases and the J segment 3 bases; nucleotides outside the gene matches: 7. From germline, CDR1 is SGHRS and CDR2 YFSETQ. The CDR3 sequence is 16 residues long. The CDR3: CASSFLGQDYTGELFF. The CDR3 nucleotides read TGCGCCAGCAGCTTTCTTGGACAGGACTACACCGGGGAGCTGTTTTTT.

The chain carries TRBV12-3 or TRBV12-4 and TRBJ1-4; D not resolved. This CDR3 has 12 residues. V lost 8 bases to trimming and J lost 5 bases, with 9 bases between them. CDR3 residues: CASGPLNEKLFF. The CDR3 DNA reads TGTGCCAGCGGCCCCCTGAATGAAAAACTGTTTTTT.

This clonotype was found a few times. The gene calls are TRBV7-8 and TRBJ1-2; a weak D match, TRBD1 (5 bases). CDR1 SGHVS and CDR2 FQNEAQ come from the germline V gene. V gave up 1 base and J gave up 1 base, with 13 bases separating them. This CDR3 spans 16 amino acids. The CDR3 DNA reads as TGTGCCAGCAGCTTAGAACGGGGGGGGAGTAACTATGGCTACACCTTC. Protein product: CASSLERGGSNYGYTF.

The chain recombines TRBV5-6 with TRBJ2-1, with unresolved D. The CDR3 length is 12 residues. Germline V gives CDR1 SGHDT, CDR2 YYEEEE. Trimming stripped 0 bases from V and 13 bases from J, with 11 bases between. CDR3 sequence: CASSLAFSYQFF. The CDR3 DNA is TGTGCCAGCAGCTTGGCGTTTAGTTACCAGTTCTTC.

This chain uses TRBV20-1 with TRBJ2-3; perhaps TRBD2 as D (5 bases). Trimming took off 6 bases at V and 6 bases at J, with 10 bases between the two ends. The CDR3 sequence is 11 residues long. Per germline, CDR1 DFQATT and CDR2 SNEGSKA (reference sequence). The CDR3 protein is CSALEGDTQYF. In DNA form, the CDR3 reads TGCAGTGCCTTAGAGGGCGATACGCAGTATTTT.

This clonotype was counted a few times. The gene calls are TRBV29-1 and TRBJ2-1, with D perhaps TRBD2 (5 bases). Germline lookup yields CDR1 SQVTM and CDR2 ANQGSEA. This CDR3 has 12 amino acids. V was shortened by 6 bases and J by 3 bases, with 9 bases between the two germline ends. This CDR3 is CSVGLGYNEQFF. The CDR3 DNA is TGCAGCGTCGGACTGGGCTACAATGAGCAGTTCTTC.

V gene TRBV6-1 combines with J gene TRBJ2-3; D assignment may be TRBD1 or TRBD2 (5 bases each). Germline CDR1 is MNHNS and CDR2 is SASEGT. V lost 11 bases to trimming and J lost 6 bases, with 18 bases between them. This CDR3 is 13 amino acids long. CDR3 loop: CARGLGVWDTQYF. CDR3 coding DNA: TGTGCCCGCGGCTTGGGGGTCTGGGATACGCAGTATTTT.